This TCR beta chain was documented in a study of blood T cell repertoires in COVID-19. The overall study: Sample material is recorded as cDNA or gDNA derived from T cells, B-cell-depleted T cells, or PBMCs.

Trimming stripped 2 bases from V and 8 bases from J, with 20 bases between. Looked up from germline, CDR1 is SGHRS and CDR2 is YFSETQ. This CDR3 region has 16 residues. Original analysis: Counts of nucleated cells, estimated from reference gene primer amplification, were obtained. Measured with immunoSEQ multiplex PCR; TCRdb has only the in-frame clones, and not every one. The V and J calls and clone size are taken from that table; D and trimming were inferred from the DNA. The table has approximately 110,000 clones, 80% to 90% seen once; the top ten hold roughly 3.5%. The gene calls are TRBV5-1 and TRBJ2-1; tentatively, D is TRBD1 (6 bases). The source of this sequence is a man aged 40-49 years with acute or convalescent COVID-19. What was sequenced was peripheral blood. The CDR3 nucleotides are TGCGCCAGCAGCTTTAGTGGTGGGCTAGCAGGGGATGAGCAGTTCTTC. It specifies CASSFSGGLAGDEQFF. Filled out from reference TRBV5-1 and TRBJ2-1, the complete variable domain reads KAGVTQTPRYLIKTRGQQVTLSCSPISGHRSVSWYQQTPGQGLQFLFEYFSETQRNKGNFPGRFSGRQFSNSRSEMNVSTLELGDSALYLCASSFSGGLAGDEQFFGPGTRLTVL.